The source of this T cell receptor (beta chain) is a study of identical twins listed by TCRdb under 2016. Background for the entire study: To test whether fetal clonotypes persist, the study used deep sequencing on TCR alpha and beta repertoires from monozygotic twins, unrelated adults of various ages, and cord blood. To rule out contamination, replicate twin experiments were performed at different times with different library preparation protocols.

The library was produced with 5' RACE. Instrument on record: Illumina HiSeq 2000. A universal primer binding site was added through template switching, and the final cDNA carried a unique molecular identifier so that TCR cDNA molecules could be counted accurately. Specific primers in the conserved constant-segment region were used to synthesize first-strand cDNA for the TCR alpha and beta chains. Each cDNA library was double barcoded, with a SMART-Mk sample barcode plus Illumina barcodes, to control for contamination. Two successive PCR steps introduced TruSeq adapter sequences along with Illumina sample barcodes. The Illumina HiSeq platform was used with custom primers to sequence TCR alpha and beta cDNA libraries. Processing in the source paper ran as follows. Raw reads were processed with MiGEC to extract unique molecular identifiers, and MiXCR was used to determine CDR3 positions. For each individual, recombination models were inferred using an EM algorithm with the repgenHMM and IGoR tools. Shared clonotype analysis was performed with the tcR package in R, normalizing sharing by the product of cloneset sizes. To study raw recombination without the effects of thymic and clonal selection, out-of-frame nonproductive sequences were analyzed. TCRdb applied fastp at Q25 and MiXCR to the public reads, then kept only in-frame beta chains. Each entry merges the rows of one CDR3 protein and shows their most common DNA and genes. These V and J calls rely on TCRdb rather than the paper's analysis. The sample profile shows around 670,000 distinct CDR3 sequences; roughly 6.2% of them were found once. Around 1.7% of the sample lies in the top ten.

CDR1 and CDR2 are read off the germline V gene as SGHRS and YFSETQ. Trimming at the junction amounts to 0 bases on V and 2 bases on J, and the germline ends lie 11 bases apart. Counted from cysteine to phenylalanine, this CDR3 has 15 amino acids. The entry retains the CDR3 DNA only, 45 bases that are in frame from base 1. Every donor was a healthy Caucasian. The study also sequenced three unrelated non-twin adults: a male aged 18 to 30, a male aged 50 to 59 and a female aged 50 to 59. Miltenyi CD45RO+ enrichment and human naive T-cell isolation kits were used to isolate memory (CD45RO+) and naive T cells from PBMC. Summary of the overall study and its limitations: Fewer insertions were carried by abundant cord blood beta clonotypes, a similar but weaker trend appeared in young adult naive repertoires, and no such trend appeared in memory repertoires. In monozygotic twins, out-of-frame TCR alpha sharing was systematically underestimated by recombination models, although the models agreed with sharing between unrelated individuals. Out-of-frame TCR alpha sequences shared between twins showed an excess of low generation-probability sequences compared with coincidental sharing between unrelated individuals. Because the same donors could not be followed over many years, conclusions were based on cross-sectional statistical analysis. Invariant T cells such as MAIT and iNKT could partly confound zero-insertion analyses, although diverse VJ usage argued against such confounding for most clonotypes. In beta out-of-frame sequences, excess twin sharing was weaker, because having fewer shared sequences lowered the signal-to-noise ratio.

Only a few counts were recorded for this clonotype. Its antigen target is currently unknown. One base away there is no much larger clone; base qualities are not given. Input material: naive T cells sorted from blood. Reading the label with the study, this specimen's cell subset or site is: cells isolated with a human naive T-cell isolation kit. The clonotype comes from a man between 18 and 35 years old in good health. Here the chain combines TRBV5-1 and TRBJ1-1; confidence is insufficient to name the D gene. The CDR3 region: CASSLGPSGNTEAFF. At the DNA level, the sequence is TGCGCCAGCAGCTTGGGTCCCAGCGGAAACACTGAAGCTTTCTTT.